These T cell receptor beta chains were read from a single sample in a study of circulating CD8 cells and anti-PD-1 response in melanoma. TCRdb re-derived calls from the reads in MiXCR, one entry per CDR3 protein. This table has fewer than 900 distinct CDR3 sequences, about 7.4% appearing once. The material sequenced was CD8+ T cells from PBMCs, taken at baseline or after one month of anti-PD-1 therapy (not recorded which). Every receptor here comes from a human donor with melanoma. CDR3s include the opening cysteine and the closing phenylalanine or tryptophan. D genes are given only for firm matches. Only some rows state a clone size, as once, few, many or a class for expanded clones.

TRBJ2-1 hyperexpanded TRBV27 NA CASSALASGNEQFF TGTGCCAGCAGCGCCCTAGCGTCGGGCAATGAGCAGTTCTTC
TRBJ1-1 large TRBV27 NA CASSIGPLMNTEAFF TGTGCCAGCAGTATCGGACCGTTAATGAACACTGAAGCTTTCTTT
TRBJ2-1 large TRBV2 NA CASSDPSEATSDEQFF TGTGCCAGCAGTGATCCCTCCGAAGCCACGTCAGATGAGCAGTTCTTC
TRBJ2-1 large TRBV20-1 NA CSASGSFTPGDEQFF TGCAGTGCTAGCGGGTCCTTTACTCCTGGCGATGAGCAGTTCTTC
TRBJ1-2 large TRBV27 NA CASSFWNLGANYGYTF TGTGCCAGCAGTTTCTGGAACCTGGGGGCTAACTATGGCTACACCTTC
TRBJ2-2 large TRBV28 NA CASSLFHGGELFF TGTGCCAGCAGTTTATTCCATGGGGGGGAGCTGTTTTTT
TRBJ2-7 medium-sized TRBV28 NA CASSFGQGGRYERYF TGTGCCAGCAGTTTCGGGCAGGGCGGGCGCTACGAGCGGTACTTC
TRBJ2-5 medium-sized TRBV24-1 TRBD1 CATSDTDRGIPETQYF TGTGCCACCAGTGATACGGACAGGGGGATCCCGGAGACCCAGTACTTC
TRBJ2-7 large TRBV28 NA CASSFQGTYEQYF TGTGCCAGCAGTTTTCAGGGTACCTACGAGCAGTACTTC
TRBJ1-2 medium-sized TRBV28 NA CASRPLSEGSGYTF TGTGCCAGCAGACCTTTGTCAGAAGGGAGTGGCTACACCTTC
TRBJ2-7 medium-sized TRBV28 NA CASSLGTLTYEQYF TGTGCCAGCAGTTTAGGGACGTTGACCTACGAGCAGTACTTC
TRBJ2-1 hyperexpanded TRBV27 NA CASSPLAAGNEQFF TGTGCCAGCAGCCCATTAGCGGCCGGCAATGAGCAGTTCTTC
TRBJ2-1 medium-sized TRBV27 NA CASSLSGVNEQFF TGTGCCAGCAGTTTATCAGGGGTGAATGAGCAGTTCTTC
TRBJ2-2 medium-sized TRBV5-5 TRBD1 CASSAGTGDTGELFF TGTGCCAGCAGCGCCGGGACAGGGGACACCGGGGAGCTGTTTTTT
TRBJ2-7 medium-sized TRBV20-1 TRBD2 CSARDEGTSSYEQYF TGCAGTGCTAGAGATGAGGGGACTAGCTCCTACGAGCAGTACTTC
TRBJ2-1 large TRBV29-1 TRBD2 CSVGATLAGEVHNEQFF TGCAGCGTTGGGGCTACACTAGCGGGAGAGGTCCACAATGAGCAGTTCTTC
TRBJ2-7 medium-sized TRBV27 NA CASSPGTLSYEQYF TGTGCCAGCAGTCCAGGGACTTTATCCTACGAGCAGTACTTC
TRBJ2-1 few TRBV10-3 TRBD2 CAIKTSGGAWDEQFF TGTGCCATCAAGACTAGCGGGGGGGCCTGGGATGAGCAGTTCTTC
TRBJ2-5 NA TRBV7-3 NA CASSPSRSGGETQYF TGTGCCAGCAGCCCCTCGCGATCTGGGGGAGAGACCCAGTACTTC
TRBJ2-7 NA TRBV6-5 NA CASSYGRKPYEQYF TGTGCCAGCAGTTATGGCAGGAAACCTTACGAGCAGTACTTC
TRBJ2-3 medium-sized TRBV21-1 NA CASSKDRPTTDTQYF TGTGCCAGCAGCAAAGACCGGCCTACAACAGATACGCAGTATTTT
TRBJ2-1 medium-sized TRBV2 NA CASSAETGYNEQFF TGTGCCAGCTCAGCCGAAACCGGGTACAATGAGCAGTTCTTC
TRBJ2-7 large TRBV20-1 NA CSAPEGTFYEQYF TGCAGTGCTCCGGAGGGGACCTTCTACGAGCAGTACTTC
TRBJ2-3 medium-sized TRBV29-1 TRBD2 CSAYLAGVSDTQYF TGCAGCGCTTATCTAGCGGGAGTTTCAGATACGCAGTATTTT
TRBJ2-3 medium-sized TRBV18 NA CASSASGTGAYTDTQYF TGTGCCAGCTCAGCTTCCGGAACGGGGGCGTACACAGATACGCAGTATTTT
TRBJ2-7 medium-sized TRBV28 NA CASSFGQGGRYEQYF TGTGCCAGCAGTTTCGGGCAGGGCGGGCGCTACGAGCAGTACTTC
TRBJ2-7 medium-sized TRBV18 NA CASSPPQTYEQYF TGTGCCAGCTCACCACCCCAGACCTACGAGCAGTACTTC
TRBJ2-1 medium-sized TRBV25-1 NA CASAGTWANEQFF TGTGCCAGCGCAGGAACGTGGGCCAATGAGCAGTTCTTC
TRBJ2-5 medium-sized TRBV28 NA CASSHRRGGRRETQYF TGTGCCAGCAGTCACAGAAGGGGGGGGCGCAGGGAGACCCAGTACTTC
TRBJ1-1 large TRBV6-4 NA CASSEAGNTEAFF TGTGCCAGCAGTGAGGCAGGGAACACTGAAGCTTTCTTT
TRBJ2-1 large TRBV28 TRBD2 CASTPTVWLAGDEQFF TGTGCCAGCACCCCCACGGTGTGGTTAGCGGGAGATGAGCAGTTCTTC
TRBJ2-1 large TRBV6-1 NA CASSVRAGSSYNEQFF TGTGCCAGCAGTGTAAGGGCGGGAAGCTCCTACAATGAGCAGTTCTTC
TRBJ2-7 NA TRBV9 TRBD2 CASSPGTSVTYEQYF TGTGCCAGCAGCCCCGGGACTAGCGTAACCTACGAGCAGTACTTC
TRBJ2-1 medium-sized TRBV27 NA CASSFGGLMGNEQFF TGTGCCAGCAGTTTTGGGGGGCTTATGGGCAATGAGCAGTTCTTC
TRBJ1-1 medium-sized TRBV27 TRBD1 CASSLQGAYTEAFF TGTGCCAGCAGCCTACAGGGGGCTTACACTGAAGCTTTCTTC
TRBJ2-3 NA TRBV27 NA CASSGAGGTDTQYF TGTGCCAGCAGTGGCGCCGGGGGGACAGATACGCAGTATTTC
TRBJ2-7 NA TRBV2 NA CANSDRWADIPAHEQYF TGTGCCAACAGTGACCGGTGGGCGGACATACCAGCCCACGAGCAGTACTTC
TRBJ2-1 medium-sized TRBV29-1 NA CSATDGAINEQFF TGCAGCGCTACCGACGGAGCGATCAATGAGCAGTTCTTC
TRBJ2-7 once TRBV7-6 NA CASSSAGPTSYEQYF TGTGCCAGCAGCTCAGCGGGCCCCACCTCCTACGAGCAGTACTTC
TRBJ2-3 medium-sized TRBV11-2 NA CASSFLTVSPWGTDTQYF TGTGCCAGCAGCTTCCTAACCGTCTCCCCCTGGGGCACAGATACGCAGTATTTT